These 10 T cell receptor beta chains were sequenced from one sample in a study of vaccination effects on CD4 cells after COVID-19. TCRdb's table, derived via immunoSEQ multiplex PCR, lists solely in-frame clones and lacks some. The table records tens of thousands of clones, roughly 76% of them present only once. The antigens these receptors bind are not known. Viral peptide pool expansion of antigen-specific CD4+ T cells preceded sequencing in the ViraFEST assay. When around 10 days of culture had elapsed, CD4+ T cells were isolated. This specimen was CD4+ T cells from PBMCs cultured with HCoV-229E spike peptides, taken before COVID-19 vaccination. The receptors originated from a human donor who received a COVID-19 vaccine.

This rearrangement joins TRBV24-1 to TRBJ2-7; TRBD1 agrees at 8 bases. The germline gives CDR1 KGHDR, CDR2 SFDVKD. The J segment lost 3 bases and the V segment lost 0 bases, leaving 15 bases of the junction unmatched. CDR3 size: 19 residues. The CDR3: CATSDLSTGENQSDYEQYV. As DNA, the CDR3 is TGTGCCACCAGTGATTTGTCGACAGGGGAAAACCAAAGCGACTACGAGCAGTACGTC.

Here the CDR3 reads CSASAPRTGVGYTF. CDR3 nucleotides: TGCAGTGCTAGTGCGCCACGGACAGGGGTAGGCTACACCTTC. The rearrangement uses TRBV20-1 and TRBJ1-2; TRBD1 agrees at 9 bases. The ends lost 3 bases at V and 8 bases at J; junction bases unmatched: 10. Germline V CDR1 and CDR2: DFQATT, SNEGSKA (reference sequence). The CDR3 extends over 14 amino acids.

The chain uses TRBV4-1 and TRBJ2-2, with D possibly TRBD2 on 6 matching bases. The V end was cut by 1 base, the J end by 1 base, with 16 bases between. The germline V gene encodes CDR1 MGHRA and CDR2 YSYEKL. CDR3 length: 18 residues. CDR3 DNA sequence: TGCGCCAGCAGCCAAGTTGTAAATCCGGGACTGAACACCGGGGAGCTGTTTTTT. Its protein is CASSQVVNPGLNTGELFF.

V usage is TRBV7-2 and J usage is TRBJ2-3; D might be TRBD2 (6 bases). Germline V gene data show CDR1 as SGHTA and CDR2 as FQGNSA. V lost 7 bases and J 1 base, leaving 12 bases between the germline ends. The CDR3 has 14 residues. The CDR3 sequence: CASTRGMGTDTQYF. The CDR3, as DNA: TGTGCCAGCACCCGCGGGATGGGCACAGATACGCAGTATTTT. Full variable domain (missing parts from reference TRBV7-2 and TRBJ2-3): GAGVSQSPSNKVTEKGKDVELRCDPISGHTALYWYRQSLGQGLEFLIYFQGNSAPDKSGLPSDRFSAERTGGSVSTLTIQRTQQEDSAVYLCASTRGMGTDTQYFGPGTRLTVL.

This chain connects TRBV6-2 or TRBV6-3 to TRBJ2-3; 9 positions agree with TRBD2. The CDR3 runs 20 residues. J gave up 2 bases and V 5 bases, and 20 bases lay outside the gene matches. Germline V CDR1 and CDR2: MNHEY, SVGEGT. The CDR3 DNA is TGTGCCAGCAGTAGGGGAAGAGCGGGGGGATCAGCCTCGTACACAGATACGCAGTATTTT. It is translated as CASSRGRAGGSASYTDTQYF.

The rearrangement links TRBV30 to TRBJ1-1, with D unclear. The CDR3 contains 18 residues. CDR1 is GTSNPN, CDR2 SVGIG, per germline (reference sequence). V lost 3 bases and J 1 base, leaving 24 bases between the germline ends. CDR3: CAWRRSQVPLRTNTEAFF. The CDR3 DNA follows: TGTGCCTGGAGACGCTCCCAGGTACCTTTGCGGACGAACACTGAAGCTTTCTTT.

This clone was observed a handful of times. The chain recombines TRBV5-4 with TRBJ1-1; perhaps TRBD1 as D (6 bases). This CDR3 is built from 13 residues. Per germline, CDR1 SGHNT and CDR2 YYREEE (reference sequence). V was trimmed by 2 bases and J by 9 bases, leaving 14 bases between them. For the CDR3, the DNA is TGTGCCAGCAGCTTATCCATGGGGGGCCAAGCTTTCTTT. Translating it yields CASSLSMGGQAFF.

The chain combines TRBV18 with TRBJ2-5; no definite D call. V was clipped by 5 bases and J by 3 bases, with 13 bases between them. Per the germline V gene, CDR1 is KGHSH and CDR2 is LQKENI. The CDR3 length is 14 residues. The CDR3 sequence is CASSTYDGKETQYF. The CDR3 nucleotides are TGTGCCAGCTCAACCTACGACGGAAAAGAGACCCAGTACTTC.

V usage is TRBV3-1 (or the pseudogene TRBV3-2) and J usage is TRBJ2-7, with 10 nucleotides matching TRBD1. The germline CDR1 and CDR2 sequences are LGHDT and YNNKEL (reference sequence). J gave up 0 bases and V 3 bases, and 5 bases lay outside the gene matches. The CDR3 sequence is 16 residues long. CDR3 residues: CASSQWTGGNSYEQYV. CDR3 coding DNA: TGTGCCAGCAGCCAGTGGACAGGGGGGAACTCCTACGAGCAGTACGTC.

The CDR3 DNA reads TGTGCCATTCCCTCGGCAGGGGTGGTCACTGAAGCTTTCTTT. Its protein is CAIPSAGVVTEAFF. This chain joins TRBV19 and TRBJ1-1; D is possibly TRBD1 (6 bases). The V and J ends lost 10 bases and 4 bases respectively, with 19 bases between them. Germline CDR1 and CDR2: LNHDA and SQIVND (reference sequence). The CDR3 extends over 14 amino acids.